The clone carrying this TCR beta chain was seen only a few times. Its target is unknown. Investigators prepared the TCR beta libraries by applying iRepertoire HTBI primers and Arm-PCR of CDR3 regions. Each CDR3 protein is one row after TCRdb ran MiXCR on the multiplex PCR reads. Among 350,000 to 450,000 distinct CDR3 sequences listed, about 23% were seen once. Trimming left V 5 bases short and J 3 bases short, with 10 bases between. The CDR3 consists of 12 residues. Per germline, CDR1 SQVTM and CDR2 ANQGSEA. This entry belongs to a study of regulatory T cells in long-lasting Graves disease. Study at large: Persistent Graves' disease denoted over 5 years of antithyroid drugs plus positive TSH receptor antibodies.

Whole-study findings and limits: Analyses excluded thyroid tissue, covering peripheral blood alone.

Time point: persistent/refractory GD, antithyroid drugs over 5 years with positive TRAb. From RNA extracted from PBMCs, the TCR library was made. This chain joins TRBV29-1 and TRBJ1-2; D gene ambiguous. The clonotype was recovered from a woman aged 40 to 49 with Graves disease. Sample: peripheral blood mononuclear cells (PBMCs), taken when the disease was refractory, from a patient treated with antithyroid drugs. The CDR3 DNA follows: TGCAGCGTTCGTAGGGTCGACTATGGCTACACCTTC. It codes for CSVRRVDYGYTF.